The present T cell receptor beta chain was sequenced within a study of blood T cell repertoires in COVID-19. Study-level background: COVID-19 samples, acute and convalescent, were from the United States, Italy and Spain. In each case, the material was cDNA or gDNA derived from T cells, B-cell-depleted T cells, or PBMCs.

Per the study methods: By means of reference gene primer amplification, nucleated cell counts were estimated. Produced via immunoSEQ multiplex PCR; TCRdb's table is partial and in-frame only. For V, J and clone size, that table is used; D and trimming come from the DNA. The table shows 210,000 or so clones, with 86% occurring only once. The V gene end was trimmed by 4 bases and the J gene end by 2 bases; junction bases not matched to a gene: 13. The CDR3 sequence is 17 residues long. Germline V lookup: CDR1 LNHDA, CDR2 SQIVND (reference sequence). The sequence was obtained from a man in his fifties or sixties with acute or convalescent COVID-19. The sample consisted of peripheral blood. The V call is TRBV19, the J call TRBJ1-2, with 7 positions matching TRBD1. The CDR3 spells CASSSRSGGTVNYGYTF. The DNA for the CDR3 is TGTGCCAGTAGTAGCCGATCGGGCGGGACAGTAAACTATGGCTACACCTTC.